A single sample is the source of the 16 T cell receptor beta chains below, sequenced in a study of blood T cells in healthy people across ages. The second PCR ran about 6 to 12 cycles with a sample-barcoded 5' primer and J-beta primers. TCRdb re-called the 5' RACE reads through MiXCR, storing one row per CDR3 protein. The sample includes hundreds of thousands of distinct CDR3 sequences, roughly two fifths of them seen just once. The specimen was blood. These receptors all come from a woman in her sixties or seventies in good health.

J is TRBJ1-1 and V is TRBV4-2, with a tentative D call TRBD1 (5 bases). The germline CDR1 and CDR2 sequences are LGHNA and YNFKEQ. Trimming stripped 0 bases from V and 5 bases from J, with 22 bases between. The CDR3 contains 18 residues. The CDR3 nucleotides read TGTGCCAGCAGCCAAGATCGGTCCGCCCCAGGGAGTCAGACTGAAGCTTTCTTT. The encoded protein is CASSQDRSAPGSQTEAFF.

This clonotype has at least ten counts. The gene calls are TRBV25-1 and TRBJ2-3, with TRBD2 identical over 8 bases. Germline V lookup: CDR1 MGHDK, CDR2 SYGVNS. Unmatched junction bases numbered 6, after V lost 1 base and J lost 3 bases. The CDR3 covers 16 residues. This CDR3 is CASSEWRTSLTDTQYF. Here the CDR3 DNA reads TGTGCCAGCAGTGAATGGCGGACTAGCCTAACAGATACGCAGTATTTT.

Only a few counts were recorded for this clonotype. The chain joins TRBV3-1 to TRBJ1-1; the D is unclear. The germline V gene encodes CDR1 LGHDT and CDR2 YNNKEL (reference sequence). The CDR3 totals 13 residues. Deletions cut 3 bases from V and 4 bases from J, with 9 bases between. As DNA, the CDR3 is TGTGCCAGCAGCCAGAACGTCGTCACTGAAGCTTTCTTT. It yields the protein CASSQNVVTEAFF.

Turning to this clonotype: Sequence at one end of the junction differs from germline and may be a read error. The J gene is TRBJ2-3, the V gene TRBV12-3 or TRBV12-4; D might be TRBD2 (5 bases). CDR3 length equals 14 residues. The CDR3 here is CASSLGSSSGTQYF. In DNA, the CDR3 is TGTGCCAGCAGCTTAGGGAGTTCGTCAGGTACGCAGTATTTT.

This clonotype was recorded a few times. The J gene is TRBJ2-3, the V gene TRBV19, with TRBD2 matching 8 bases. Germline V gives CDR1 LNHDA, CDR2 SQIVND (reference sequence). The CDR3 length is 14 residues. The trim removed 5 bases at V and 5 bases at J, leaving 6 bases unmatched. CDR3 sequence: CASSPAGVKDTQYF. CDR3 sequence (DNA): TGTGCCAGTAGTCCAGCGGGAGTGAAAGATACGCAGTATTTT.

This clonotype was recorded a few times. The DNA for the CDR3 is TGCAGCGTTGATGGAGCGGGGGGGAGCTCCTACAATGAGCAGTTCTTC. As protein: CSVDGAGGSSYNEQFF. This sequence joins TRBV29-1 and TRBJ2-1; 10 bases agree with TRBD2. Trimming at V came to 3 bases and at J to 0 bases, leaving 5 bases not matched to a gene. Looked up from germline, CDR1 is SQVTM and CDR2 is ANQGSEA. The CDR3 totals 16 residues.

The chain employs TRBV6-2 or TRBV6-3 and TRBJ1-6; D unresolved. Germline CDR1 reads MNHEY; CDR2 reads SVGEGT. The CDR3 runs 12 residues. V lost 10 bases, J lost 10 bases, and 14 bases lay in between. Here the CDR3 reads CATQVAHSPLHF. In DNA form, the CDR3 reads TGTGCCACTCAAGTGGCCCACTCACCCCTCCACTTT.

This chain connects TRBV25-1 to TRBJ1-2, with D possibly being TRBD1 (5 bases). The CDR3 extends over 14 amino acids. The germline CDR1 and CDR2 sequences are MGHDK and SYGVNS. Trimming pared 4 bases from V and 4 bases from J, leaving 13 bases between. The DNA for the CDR3 is TGTGCCAGCAGTGTCGTGGGGGGGAGCTATGGCTACACCTTC. Translated, it gives CASSVVGGSYGYTF.

J is TRBJ2-2 and V is TRBV11-2; weak D call: TRBD1 (7 bases). Trimming removed 1 base at V and 3 bases at J, with 12 bases between. Germline lookup yields CDR1 SGHAT and CDR2 FQNNGV. The CDR3 contains 16 residues. CDR3 loop: CASSLGGTVYTGELFF. The CDR3 region has the DNA TGTGCCAGCAGCTTAGGCGGGACAGTATACACCGGGGAGCTGTTTTTT.

This clonotype was found a few times. V and J are TRBV9 and TRBJ2-3, with 12 bases fitting TRBD2. The V and J ends lost 4 bases and 2 bases, in that order; junction bases with no gene match: 8. Germline values: CDR1 SGDLS, CDR2 YYNGEE. The CDR3 totals 17 residues. CDR3 sequence: CASSPSSGGAVTDTQYF. CDR3 DNA sequence: TGTGCCAGCAGCCCTTCTAGCGGGGGGGCCGTCACAGATACGCAGTATTTT. Full variable domain (rest looked up from reference TRBV9 and TRBJ2-3): DSGVTQTPKHLITATGQRVTLRCSPRSGDLSVYWYQQSLDQGLQFLIQYYNGEERAKGNILERFSAQQFPDLHSELNLSSLELGDSALYFCASSPSSGGAVTDTQYFGPGTRLTVL.

To note about this clonotype: A much larger clone lies a single base off, so this may be a read error. This chain links TRBV5-1 with TRBJ2-3, with TRBD2 identical over 13 bases. Germline V gene lookup returns CDR1 SGHRS and CDR2 YFSETQ. The CDR3 extends over 15 amino acids. The chain's CDR3 is CASRTSGGYPDTRYF. The CDR3 nucleotides are TGCGCCAGTAGGACTAGCGGGGGATATCCAGATACGCGGTATTTT.

This clonotype has only a few counts. The chain combines TRBV7-9 with TRBJ2-1; D possibly corresponds to TRBD2 (6 bases). Germline V gene data show CDR1 as SEHNR and CDR2 as FQNEAQ (reference sequence). V was shortened by 7 bases and J by 8 bases, with 27 bases between the two germline ends. This CDR3 region has 17 residues. The CDR3 sequence: CASTLTRDFGHTDEQFF. CDR3 coding DNA: TGTGCCAGCACCCTTACGAGGGACTTCGGCCACACGGATGAGCAGTTCTTC.

This clonotype showed up many times. The chain is built from TRBV10-3 and TRBJ2-7, with 11 nucleotides matching TRBD2. Per germline, CDR1 ENHRY and CDR2 SYGVKD. The length of the CDR3 is 14 residues. V shed 6 bases and J 6 bases; nucleotides not matched to a gene: 7. The CDR3 loop reads CAISLAGGLGEQYF. CDR3 sequence (DNA): TGTGCCATCAGCTTAGCGGGAGGGTTGGGCGAGCAGTACTTC.

V and J are TRBV27 and TRBJ2-6; D may be TRBD2 (5 bases). The CDR3 totals 15 residues. Germline V gene sequence: CDR1 MNHEY, CDR2 SMNVEV (reference sequence). Trimming removed 6 bases at V and 0 bases at J, with 9 bases between. The chain's CDR3 is CASRSRGSGANVLTF. The CDR3 DNA sequence: TGTGCCAGCAGGAGCCGGGGCTCTGGGGCCAACGTCCTGACTTTC.

This clonotype occurred once. V is TRBV12-3 or TRBV12-4 and J is TRBJ2-3, with no clear D. V was clipped by 6 bases and J by 3 bases, with 19 bases between them. This CDR3 is 16 amino acids long. The CDR3 reads CASRQAWRPRTDTQYF. The CDR3 DNA reads as TGTGCCAGCAGACAAGCGTGGAGACCGAGAACAGATACGCAGTATTTT.

The CDR3 bases are TGCGCCAGCAGCTTGGGTGTGGGGACAGGGAACACTGAAGCTTTCTTT. Translated, it gives CASSLGVGTGNTEAFF. The V call is TRBV5-1, the J call TRBJ1-1; 8 bases match TRBD1. The CDR3 is made up of 16 amino acids. In germline, CDR1 is SGHRS, CDR2 YFSETQ. Trimming at V came to 0 bases and at J to 1 base, leaving 5 bases not matched to a gene.